Included here is one T cell receptor beta chain sequence, with context. The data are from a study of blood T cell repertoires in COVID-19. Germline values: CDR1 SGHRS, CDR2 YFSETQ. The CDR3 length is 15 residues. With 1 base removed from V and 4 bases from J, the gap between germline ends came to 9 bases. Profiling relied on immunoSEQ multiplex PCR, and the TCRdb table lists in-frame clones only, not all of them. Found here are 88,000 or so clones, about four fifths of them singletons; the top ten hold about 24%. The genes are TRBV5-1 and TRBJ1-6, with a tentative D call TRBD1 (5 bases). The sequenced sample consisted of peripheral blood. The sequence was obtained from a human donor in a cohort sampled during active COVID-19. The CDR3 loop is CASSLSGTYNSPLHF. DNA of the CDR3: TGCGCCAGCAGCTTGAGCGGGACTTATAATTCACCCCTCCACTTT.